This T cell receptor (beta chain) was sequenced in a study of shared clonotypes between healthy human individuals. CDR3 length: 18 amino acids. The germline V gene encodes CDR1 SGHVS and CDR2 FNYEAQ. V shed 0 bases and J shed 4 bases, with 18 bases lying between them. Produced via immunoSEQ multiplex PCR; TCRdb's table is partial and in-frame only. The repertoire has roughly 1 million clones, around 78% of them found once; the top ten carry approximately 0.5%. The rearrangement joins TRBV7-6 to TRBJ2-2; maybe TRBD1 (6 bases). The material sequenced was memory CD4+ T cells from PBMCs. Subset: CD45RA-negative fraction. The clonotype was recovered from a man between 18 and 35 years old in good health. Some clones in this sample may be carry-over from other donors' samples. CDR3 coding DNA: TGTGCCAGCAGCTTAGCCCCACTCGGGACATCGGGCACCGGGGAGCTGTTTTTT. Its translation: CASSLAPLGTSGTGELFF.